This T cell receptor (beta chain) was identified in a study of T cells in Graves' hyperthyroidism and ophthalmopathy. General observations from the study: It was a median around seven months before onset that the model predicted ophthalmopathy.

The CDR3 length is 14 residues. V shed 4 bases and J 7 bases; nucleotides not matched to a gene: 9. The germline CDR1 and CDR2 sequences are SGDLS and YYNGEE. Amplification targeted TCR beta CDR3 regions from RNA transcripts. TCR CDR3 underwent first-round RT-PCR with the HTBI primer set. TCRdb reprocessed the multiplex PCR reads with MiXCR, giving one entry per CDR3 protein. The sample contains 750,000 to 900,000 distinct CDR3 sequences, 38% of which appear only once. About this clonotype itself: Antigen specificity is unknown.

The specimen was blood. This sequence joins TRBV9 and TRBJ2-5; TRBD1 aligns across 8 bases. The receptor's source is a man between 18 and 29 years old with Graves' hyperthyroidism. The CDR3 spells CASSLDRGPGTQYF. In DNA form, the CDR3 reads TGTGCCAGCAGCTTAGACAGGGGACCGGGGACCCAGTACTTC.